The 20 T cell receptor beta chains listed next were all sequenced from one sample in a study of sequential checkpoint blockade in melanoma. The protocol was immunoSEQ multiplex PCR, while the TCRdb copy is restricted to in-frame clones and leaves out a portion. Here the sample spans 25,000 to 30,000 clones, roughly four fifths being singletons. Treatment defined: randomized to nivolumab then ipilimumab (arm A) or the reverse (arm B). The sequenced sample was CD8+ T cells sorted from blood (inferred from file names), obtained from a patient given nivolumab and ipilimumab in sequence. These receptors were collected from a human donor with melanoma.

By share of the sample, this clone is large (0.1 to 1%). The gene calls are TRBV28 and TRBJ1-6; no definite D call. The length of the CDR3 is 17 residues. CDR1 and CDR2 (germline): MDHEN, SYDVKM. Trimming removed 6 bases at V and 9 bases at J, with 24 bases between. In DNA, the CDR3 is TGTGCCAGCAGGTTGTTCCCTCCAGTGGAGTCCGGTTCACCCCTCCACTTT. The encoded protein is CASRLFPPVESGSPLHF.

The rearrangement joins TRBV29-1 to TRBJ2-7, with a possible D match to TRBD2 (6 bases). This CDR3 spans 13 amino acids. V lost 6 bases and J lost 4, with 16 bases in between. From germline, CDR1 is SQVTM and CDR2 ANQGSEA. CDR3 coding DNA: TGCAGCGTAAGAGGCGGGGCAGGGTACGAGCAGTACTTC. Its translation is CSVRGGAGYEQYF.

The chain has TRBV4-3 and TRBJ2-3, with 9 bases matching TRBD1. The CDR3 runs 15 residues. V gave up 3 bases and J gave up 1 base; unmatched junction bases: 2. Germline CDR1 reads LGHNA; CDR2 reads YSLEER. CDR3 bases: TGCGCCAGCAGCCACGGACAGGGGCGCACAGATACGCAGTATTTT. Residues: CASSHGQGRTDTQYF.

This chain uses TRBV7-9 with TRBJ1-1; D not certain. The germline V and J ends were trimmed by 7 bases and 5 bases, with 8 bases remaining between them. CDR1 is SEHNR, CDR2 FQNEAQ, per germline (reference sequence). The CDR3 contains 11 residues. The CDR3 nucleotides read TGTGCCAGCACCCCGGGGACTGAAGCTTTCTTT. It encodes CASTPGTEAFF.

The chain recombines TRBV19 with TRBJ2-1, with 8 positions matching TRBD1. Trimming cost V 8 bases and J 0 bases; bases outside gene matches: 6. Per germline, CDR1 LNHDA and CDR2 SQIVND (reference sequence). The CDR3 is 15 amino acids. In DNA form, the CDR3 reads TGTGCCAGTCGGGGACAGGAGGGCTCCTACAATGAGCAGTTCTTC. Translated, it gives CASRGQEGSYNEQFF.

The rearrangement joins TRBV19 to TRBJ1-6; D possibly corresponds to TRBD1 (6 bases). CDR3 length: 15 residues. Germline V gene data show CDR1 as LNHDA and CDR2 as SQIVND (reference sequence). Trimming left V 2 bases short and J 6 bases short, with 11 bases between. The CDR3 protein is CASSIWTDLNSPLHF. For the CDR3, the DNA is TGTGCCAGTAGTATATGGACAGACCTTAATTCACCCCTCCACTTT. Full variable domain (missing parts from reference TRBV19 and TRBJ1-6): DGGITQSPKYLFRKEGQNVTLSCEQNLNHDAMYWYRQDPGQGLRLIYYSQIVNDFQKGDIAEGYSVSREKKESFPLTVTSAQKNPTAFYLCASSIWTDLNSPLHFGNGTRLTVT.

This clone was picked up a small number of times. The V call is TRBV28, the J call TRBJ1-5, with D perhaps TRBD1 (6 bases). V lost 6 bases, J lost 6 bases, and 15 bases lay in between. CDR1 is MDHEN, CDR2 SYDVKM, per germline. The CDR3 runs to 14 residues. CDR3 sequence reads: CASSREQGVQPQHF. The DNA for the CDR3 is TGTGCCAGCAGCCGAGAACAGGGAGTTCAGCCCCAGCATTTT.

The rearrangement links TRBV19 to TRBJ2-6; D is possibly TRBD1 (5 bases). CDR3 length: 16 residues. Trimming removed 5 bases from V and 4 bases from J, with 15 bases in between. Germline loops: CDR1 LNHDA, CDR2 SQIVND (reference sequence). CDR3 nucleotides: TGTGCCAGTAGTCCCCCAGGGCTGTACGGGGCCAACGTCCTGACTTTC. Encoded protein: CASSPPGLYGANVLTF.

The genes are TRBV2 and TRBJ1-2; 7 positions match TRBD1. Germline V CDR1 and CDR2: SNHLY, FYNNEI. The CDR3 is 13 residues long. J was trimmed by 3 bases and V by 9 bases; bases with no gene match: 7. The CDR3 bases are TGTGCCAGTGGACCGGGACAGTACTATGGCTACACCTTC. It encodes CASGPGQYYGYTF.

The genes are TRBV4-3 and TRBJ2-3; weak D call: TRBD2 (5 bases). CDR3 length: 15 amino acids. V lost 3 bases and J 3 bases, leaving 13 bases between the germline ends. Per the germline V gene, CDR1 is LGHNA and CDR2 is YSLEER. The CDR3 spells CASSQVELGTDTQYF. Here the CDR3 DNA reads TGCGCCAGCAGCCAGGTCGAACTAGGGACAGATACGCAGTATTTT.

The chain carries TRBV11-2 and TRBJ1-6, with TRBD1 as a possible D gene (5 bases). This CDR3 comprises 18 residues. Trimming left V 0 bases short and J 8 bases short, with 20 bases between. The germline gives CDR1 SGHAT, CDR2 FQNNGV. The CDR3 DNA reads as TGTGCCAGCAGCTTAGATCGTCCGACGGGAGCGGGGGATTCACCCCTCCACTTT. Protein product: CASSLDRPTGAGDSPLHF.

This chain links TRBV9 with TRBJ1-1; D is undetermined. CDR1 and CDR2 (germline): SGDLS, YYNGEE. The CDR3 spans 14 residues. V was trimmed by 0 bases and J by 1 base, leaving 7 bases between them. CDR3 protein: CASSVAYRNTEAFF. The CDR3 DNA follows: TGTGCCAGCAGCGTAGCTTACAGGAACACTGAAGCTTTCTTT.

This chain links TRBV9 with TRBJ1-4, with TRBD1 matching 8 bases. Germline V gene sequence: CDR1 SGDLS, CDR2 YYNGEE. Trimming took 4 bases from V and 7 from J; bases not matched to a gene: 6. The CDR3 has 14 amino acids. CDR3 sequence reads: CASSHQGAGEKLFF. The CDR3 DNA is TGTGCCAGCAGCCACCAGGGGGCAGGTGAAAAACTGTTTTTT.

V usage is TRBV29-1 and J usage is TRBJ2-7; tentatively, D is TRBD2 (5 bases). The germline V and J ends were trimmed by 6 bases and 2 bases, with 14 bases remaining between them. The CDR3 is made up of 13 amino acids. CDR1 and CDR2 (germline): SQVTM, ANQGSEA. CDR3 sequence reads: CSVLRAATYEQYF. The CDR3 nucleotides read TGCAGCGTCCTGAGGGCAGCGACCTACGAGCAGTACTTC.

The rearrangement links TRBV7-6 to TRBJ1-3; D might be TRBD1 (5 bases). V was pared by 3 bases and J by 4 bases, with 16 bases between. Germline lookup yields CDR1 SGHVS and CDR2 FNYEAQ. This CDR3 is built from 16 residues. The CDR3: CASSFTSRARGNTIYF. In DNA form, the CDR3 reads TGTGCCAGCAGCTTTACGTCCAGGGCGCGGGGAAACACCATATATTTT.

This clone was seen a few times. This sequence joins TRBV19 and TRBJ1-5; weak D call: TRBD1 (5 bases). Germline V gene sequence: CDR1 LNHDA, CDR2 SQIVND (reference sequence). Trimming removed 4 bases from V and 4 bases from J, with 14 bases in between. The length of the CDR3 is 15 residues. CDR3 amino acids: CASSTGGGSNQPQHF. The CDR3 nucleotides are TGTGCCAGTAGTACAGGCGGGGGTTCGAATCAGCCCCAGCATTTT.

The chain couples TRBV27 to TRBJ2-3; TRBD2 matches at 7 bases. The trim removed 6 bases at V and 5 bases at J, leaving 14 bases unmatched. Germline V gene sequence: CDR1 MNHEY, CDR2 SMNVEV (reference sequence). The CDR3 runs to 16 residues. In DNA form, the CDR3 reads TGTGCCAGCAGCCTGTTAGCGGGCGGTTATTTAGATACGCAGTATTTT. It specifies CASSLLAGGYLDTQYF.

The chain recombines TRBV5-5 with TRBJ2-2, with a weak D call TRBD1 (6 bases). The germline V and J ends were trimmed by 0 bases and 7 bases, with 13 bases remaining between them. The CDR3 is made up of 15 amino acids. From germline, CDR1 is SGHKS and CDR2 YYEKEE (reference sequence). The CDR3 sequence: CASSLGQASDGELFF. In DNA form, the CDR3 reads TGTGCCAGCAGCTTGGGACAGGCGAGCGACGGGGAGCTGTTTTTT.

V gene TRBV6-4 combines with J gene TRBJ2-7; D is perhaps TRBD2 (6 bases). CDR1 is MRHNA, CDR2 SNTAGT, per germline. CDR3 size: 12 residues. The V end lost 8 bases, the J end lost 3 bases, and 11 bases lay between the germline ends. The CDR3: CASPGSVYEQYF. DNA of the CDR3: TGTGCCAGCCCCGGGAGCGTCTACGAGCAGTACTTC.

The sample holds a few counts of this clone. The CDR3 nucleotides read TGTGCCAGCAGCTTAGGGACAGCTCGCGATGGCTACACCTTC. Translated: CASSLGTARDGYTF. The V and J genes are TRBV7-9 and TRBJ1-2, with D maybe TRBD1 (6 bases). Germline V gives CDR1 SEHNR, CDR2 FQNEAQ (reference sequence). The germline V and J ends were trimmed by 1 base and 6 bases, with 12 bases remaining between them. The CDR3 runs 14 residues.